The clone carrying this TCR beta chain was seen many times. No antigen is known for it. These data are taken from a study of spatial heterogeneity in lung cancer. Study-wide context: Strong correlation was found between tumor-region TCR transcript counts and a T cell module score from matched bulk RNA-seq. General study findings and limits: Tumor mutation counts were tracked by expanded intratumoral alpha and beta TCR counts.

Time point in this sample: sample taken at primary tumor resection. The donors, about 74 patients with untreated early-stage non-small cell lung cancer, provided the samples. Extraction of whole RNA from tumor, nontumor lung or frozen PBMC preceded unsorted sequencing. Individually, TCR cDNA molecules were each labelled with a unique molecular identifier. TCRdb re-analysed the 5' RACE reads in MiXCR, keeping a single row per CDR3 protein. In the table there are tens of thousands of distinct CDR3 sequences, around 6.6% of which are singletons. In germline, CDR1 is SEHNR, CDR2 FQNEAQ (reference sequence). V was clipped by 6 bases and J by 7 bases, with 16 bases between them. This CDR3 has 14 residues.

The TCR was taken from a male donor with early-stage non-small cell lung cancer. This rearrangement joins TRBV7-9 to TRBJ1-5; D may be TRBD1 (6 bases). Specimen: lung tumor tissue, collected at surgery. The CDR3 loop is CASSPTGSEQPQHF. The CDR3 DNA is TGTGCCAGCAGTCCCACAGGGTCTGAGCAGCCCCAGCATTTT.